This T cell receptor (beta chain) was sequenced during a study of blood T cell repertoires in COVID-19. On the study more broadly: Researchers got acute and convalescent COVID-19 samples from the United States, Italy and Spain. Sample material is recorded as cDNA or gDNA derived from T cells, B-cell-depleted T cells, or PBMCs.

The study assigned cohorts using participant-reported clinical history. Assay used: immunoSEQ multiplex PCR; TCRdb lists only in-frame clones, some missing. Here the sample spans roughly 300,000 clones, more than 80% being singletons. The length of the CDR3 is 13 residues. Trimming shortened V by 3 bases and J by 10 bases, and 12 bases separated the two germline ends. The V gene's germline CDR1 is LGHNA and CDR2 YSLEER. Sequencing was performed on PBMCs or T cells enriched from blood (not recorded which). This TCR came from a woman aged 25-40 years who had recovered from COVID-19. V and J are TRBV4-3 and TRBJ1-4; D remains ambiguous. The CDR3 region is CASSQELVAKLFF. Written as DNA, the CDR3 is TGCGCCAGCAGCCAGGAGTTGGTGGCAAAACTGTTTTTT.